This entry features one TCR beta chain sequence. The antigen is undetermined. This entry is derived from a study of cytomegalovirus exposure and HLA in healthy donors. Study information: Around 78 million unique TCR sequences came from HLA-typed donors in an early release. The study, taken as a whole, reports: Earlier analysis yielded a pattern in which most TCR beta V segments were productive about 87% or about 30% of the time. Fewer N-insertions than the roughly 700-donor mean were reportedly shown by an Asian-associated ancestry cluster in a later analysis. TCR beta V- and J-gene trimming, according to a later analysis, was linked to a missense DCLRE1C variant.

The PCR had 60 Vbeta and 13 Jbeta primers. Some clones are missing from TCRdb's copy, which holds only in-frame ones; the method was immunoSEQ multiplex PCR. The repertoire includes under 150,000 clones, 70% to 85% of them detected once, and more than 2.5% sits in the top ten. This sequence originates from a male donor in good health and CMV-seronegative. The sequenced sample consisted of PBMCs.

The CDR3 DNA follows: TGTGCCAGCAGTTCCAGGGGGAACACTGAAGCTTTCTTT. Translating it yields CASSSRGNTEAFF. The J gene is TRBJ1-1, the V gene TRBV6-5; D possibly corresponds to TRBD1 (6 bases). Per the germline V gene, CDR1 is MNHEY and CDR2 is SVGAGI. This CDR3 has 13 residues. Trimming removed 4 bases from V and 1 base from J, with 7 bases in between.